This T cell receptor (beta chain) was identified during a study of cytomegalovirus exposure and HLA in healthy donors. V was shortened by 4 bases and J by 8 bases, with 15 bases between the two germline ends. CDR3 length: 14 amino acids. Germline CDR1 is LNHDA and CDR2 is SQIVND (reference sequence). Data came from immunoSEQ multiplex PCR; TCRdb stores just in-frame clones and leaves some out. The sample consists of 100,000 to 150,000 clones, 75% to 90% of them appearing once. This clone was observed once. Its antigen is still unknown. Findings and caveats of the study: Specificity of three CMV-associated chains for CMV antigens was verified in vitro. Among TCR beta chains, those listed as cytomegalovirus-associated numbered about 160. Rare TCR sequences predominated, though certain public TCRs were found in many donors.

The sequence came from a woman aged 18 to 35 in good health and CMV-seronegative. V and J are TRBV19 and TRBJ2-1; D remains unclear. Sequencing was performed on PBMCs. The CDR3 DNA sequence: TGTGCCAGTAGTAAAGGCCACCTCAGGTATGAGCAGTTCTTC. This sequence encodes CASSKGHLRYEQFF.